This passage covers 5 T cell receptor beta chains from one sample sequenced in a study of cytomegalovirus exposure and HLA in healthy donors. PCR used 60 Vbeta primers and 13 Jbeta primers. The table came from immunoSEQ multiplex PCR; TCRdb's copy has only in-frame clones and leaves some out. The sample has about 140,000 clones; approximately 75% are singletons. The sample taken for sequencing was PBMCs. The receptors shown here come from a male donor in good health and CMV-seronegative.

This clone was seen once. The V gene is TRBV27, the J gene TRBJ2-3; possibly TRBD2 for D (5 bases). The CDR3 spans 14 residues. Germline-derived CDR1 and CDR2 are MNHEY and SMNVEV (reference sequence). Trimming removed 4 bases at V and 1 base at J, with 9 bases between. CDR3 sequence: CASSYWRGTDTQYF. The CDR3 bases are TGTGCCAGCAGTTACTGGCGGGGCACAGATACGCAGTATTTT.

The rearrangement joins TRBV18 to TRBJ1-2, with 12 bases that match TRBD1. CDR1 and CDR2 from the germline V gene are KGHSH and LQKENI. The CDR3 is made up of 15 amino acids. V gave up 3 bases and J gave up 4 bases; unmatched junction bases: 3. The CDR3 spells CASSPGTGGLYGYTF. CDR3 coding DNA: TGTGCCAGCTCACCGGGGACAGGGGGCCTCTATGGCTACACCTTC.

V usage is TRBV6-6 and J usage is TRBJ2-7; no definite D call. With 5 bases removed from V and 6 bases from J, the gap between germline ends came to 8 bases. This CDR3 is 11 amino acids long. CDR1 and CDR2 from the germline V gene are MNHNY and SVGAGI (reference sequence). The DNA for the CDR3 is TGTGCCAGCAGTGATAGAGTCGAGCAGTACTTC. Translation: CASSDRVEQYF.

V gene TRBV5-8 combines with J gene TRBJ1-5; TRBD1 agrees at 8 bases. The ends lost 4 bases at V and 7 bases at J; junction bases unmatched: 4. CDR3 length: 13 residues. Germline loops: CDR1 SGHTS, CDR2 YDEGEE. Here the CDR3 reads CASSRTGTQPQHF. The CDR3 DNA reads TGTGCCAGCAGCCGGACAGGGACCCAGCCCCAGCATTTT.

This clone was counted a few times. The rearrangement uses TRBV5-6 and TRBJ1-6, with 9 bases aligning to TRBD1. Per the germline V gene, CDR1 is SGHDT and CDR2 is YYEEEE. The CDR3 loop spans 15 amino acids. Trimming removed 4 bases from V and 3 bases from J; junction bases left unmatched: 2. In nucleotides, the CDR3 is TGTGCCAGCAGCCAGGACAGGGGCTATAATTCACCCCTCCACTTT. Translation: CASSQDRGYNSPLHF.